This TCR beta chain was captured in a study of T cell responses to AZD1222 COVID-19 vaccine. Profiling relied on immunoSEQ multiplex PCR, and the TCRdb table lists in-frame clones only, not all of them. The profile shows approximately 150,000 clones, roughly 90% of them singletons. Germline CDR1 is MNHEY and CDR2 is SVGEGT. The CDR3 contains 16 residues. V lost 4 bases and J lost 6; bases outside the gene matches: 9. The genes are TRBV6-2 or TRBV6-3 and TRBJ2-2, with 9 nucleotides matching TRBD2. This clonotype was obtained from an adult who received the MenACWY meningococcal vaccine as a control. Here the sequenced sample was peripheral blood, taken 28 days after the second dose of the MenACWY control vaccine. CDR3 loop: CASSSGRTSEAGELFF. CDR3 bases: TGTGCCAGCAGTTCCGGCCGGACTAGCGAGGCCGGGGAGCTGTTTTTT.